This TCR beta chain was recovered during a study of T cell changes during pregnancy in multiple sclerosis. The data were produced by immunoSEQ multiplex PCR, yet TCRdb's version contains in-frame clones alone and is incomplete. The repertoire holds under 65,000 clones, with roughly 94% as singletons. Germline assignment: CDR1 MGHRA and CDR2 YSYEKL. V lost 0 bases and J 6 bases, leaving 12 bases between the germline ends. This CDR3 spans 14 amino acids. The source was CD8+ T cells from peripheral blood mononuclear cells, collected after pregnancy. The receptor's source is a female donor with multiple sclerosis, enrolled in a pregnancy study. The chain links TRBV4-1 to TRBJ2-7, with D tentatively TRBD2 (6 bases). Here the CDR3 DNA reads TGCGCCAGCAGCCAAGAGGCCCCGGGAGCCGAGCAGTACTTC. Translating gives CASSQEAPGAEQYF.